One sample yielded the 9 T cell receptor beta chains listed below, sequenced in a study of blood T cell repertoires in COVID-19. Data came from immunoSEQ multiplex PCR; TCRdb stores just in-frame clones and leaves some out. The repertoire includes approximately 96,000 clones, over 85% of them detected once, and around 3.9% sits in the top ten. Sequencing was carried out using peripheral blood. The receptors come from a human donor with COVID-19, enrolled during active disease. The donor label of this sample is uncertain.

The J gene is TRBJ1-1, the V gene TRBV20-1, with D unresolved. The germline CDR1 and CDR2 sequences are DFQATT and SNEGSKA (reference sequence). CDR3 length: 14 amino acids. With 3 bases removed from V and 0 bases from J, the gap between germline ends came to 11 bases. This CDR3 reads CSASTGRLNTEAFF. DNA for the CDR3: TGCAGTGCTAGTACGGGAAGGCTGAACACTGAAGCTTTCTTT.

The chain uses TRBV28 and TRBJ2-2; the match to TRBD2 covers 7 bases. The CDR3 is 14 amino acids. Germline V gene lookup returns CDR1 MDHEN and CDR2 SYDVKM. The junction had 5 bases not matched to a gene; V was cut back by 7 bases and J by 3 bases. CDR3 coding DNA: TGTGCCAGCATGGGGGGGTACGACACCGGGGAGCTGTTTTTT. As protein: CASMGGYDTGELFF.

V usage is TRBV18 and J usage is TRBJ1-4; D is uncertain. The CDR3 length is 13 residues. Germline CDR1 KGHSH, CDR2 LQKENI. V lost 3 bases to trimming and J lost 3 bases, with 5 bases between them. CDR3 bases: TGTGCCAGCTCACCTCCCGCTAATGAAAAACTGTTTTTT. This encodes CASSPPANEKLFF.

This chain uses TRBV6-2 or TRBV6-3 with TRBJ1-5, with D possibly matching TRBD1 (5 bases). The CDR3 is made up of 16 amino acids. The germline CDR1 and CDR2 sequences are MNHEY and SVGEGT. The germline V and J ends were trimmed by 2 bases and 4 bases, with 15 bases remaining between them. The chain's CDR3 is CASSYVGRVGNQPQHF. CDR3 nucleotides: TGTGCCAGCAGTTACGTCGGCAGGGTAGGGAATCAGCCCCAGCATTTT.

V gene TRBV27 combines with J gene TRBJ2-7, with 7 bases identical to TRBD1. Losses at the gene ends were 7 bases for V and 4 bases for J; bases not matched to a gene: 13. Germline CDR1 and CDR2: MNHEY and SMNVEV (reference sequence). The CDR3 is 15 residues long. CDR3 nucleotide sequence: TGTGCCAGCACCAAAAACGGACAGGCCTCGTACGAGCAGTACTTC. This translates into CASTKNGQASYEQYF.

This clone was found a few times. The V call is TRBV5-1, the J call TRBJ1-1; D may be TRBD1 (5 bases). CDR3 length: 15 amino acids. The germline CDR1 and CDR2 sequences are SGHRS and YFSETQ. The V end lost 5 bases, the J end lost 0 bases, and 14 bases lay between the germline ends. CDR3 sequence (DNA): TGCGCCAGCAGAGAGCGGGAGGGACTGAACACTGAAGCTTTCTTT. Translated: CASREREGLNTEAFF.

This chain uses TRBV15 with TRBJ2-1; D might be TRBD2 (5 bases). This CDR3 spans 13 amino acids. The V end lost 6 bases, the J end lost 8 bases, and 14 bases lay between the germline ends. The germline CDR1 and CDR2 sequences are LNHNV and YYDKDF (reference sequence). Here the CDR3 DNA reads TGTGCCACCAGGCCCCTTAACGGGGATGAGCAGTTCTTC. Translating gives CATRPLNGDEQFF.

The genes are TRBV19 and TRBJ1-5; 7 positions match TRBD1. Germline V gene data show CDR1 as LNHDA and CDR2 as SQIVND (reference sequence). V lost 3 bases and J lost 6; bases outside the gene matches: 8. CDR3 length equals 15 residues. The CDR3 loop is CASSISGQNSQPQHF. The CDR3 DNA is TGTGCCAGTAGTATTTCGGGACAGAATTCTCAGCCCCAGCATTTT.

The V call is TRBV5-5, the J call TRBJ1-1; D possibly corresponds to TRBD1 (5 bases). CDR3 length: 15 amino acids. Trimming shortened V by 4 bases and J by 1 base, and 14 bases separated the two germline ends. Germline V gene data show CDR1 as SGHKS and CDR2 as YYEKEE (reference sequence). The CDR3 nucleotides read TGTGCCAGCAGCCGTGGGCTAGGGGAGAACACTGAAGCTTTCTTT. Translated: CASSRGLGENTEAFF.